This T cell receptor (beta chain) was sequenced in a study of patients and donors after allogeneic stem cell transplantation. One entry per CDR3 protein results from TCRdb running MiXCR on the RT-PCR reads. The repertoire includes roughly 200,000 distinct CDR3 sequences, less than 50% of them detected once, and more than 9% sits in the top ten. There are 11 residues in the CDR3. Germline V gene lookup returns CDR1 DFQATT and CDR2 SNEGSKA (reference sequence). Trimming took off 3 bases at V and 9 bases at J, with 11 bases between the two ends. Sequenced input: blood, either unsorted or a sorted T cell fraction (not recorded which). V and J are TRBV20-1 and TRBJ1-1, with D possibly TRBD1 on 6 matching bases. This clonotype was obtained from a human donor who was either an allogeneic HSCT recipient or a stem cell or donor lymphocyte infusion donor (not recorded which). It is not recorded whose cells these are; they may come from a transplant donor. CDR3 bases: TGCAGTGCTAGGGGGGCAGGACAAGCTTTCTTT. Protein product: CSARGAGQAFF.